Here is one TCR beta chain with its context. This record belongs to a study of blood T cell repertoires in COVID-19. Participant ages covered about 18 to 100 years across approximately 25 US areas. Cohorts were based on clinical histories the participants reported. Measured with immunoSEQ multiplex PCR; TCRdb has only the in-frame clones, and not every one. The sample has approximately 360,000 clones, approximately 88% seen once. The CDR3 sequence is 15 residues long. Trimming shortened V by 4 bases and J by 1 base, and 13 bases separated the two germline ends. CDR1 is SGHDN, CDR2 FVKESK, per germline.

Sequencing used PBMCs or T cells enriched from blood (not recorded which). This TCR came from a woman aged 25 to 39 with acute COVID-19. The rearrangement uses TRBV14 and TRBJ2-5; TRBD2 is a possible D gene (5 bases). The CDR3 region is CASSRTGLTQETQYF. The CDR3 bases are TGTGCCAGCAGCCGGACGGGGTTGACCCAAGAGACCCAGTACTTC.